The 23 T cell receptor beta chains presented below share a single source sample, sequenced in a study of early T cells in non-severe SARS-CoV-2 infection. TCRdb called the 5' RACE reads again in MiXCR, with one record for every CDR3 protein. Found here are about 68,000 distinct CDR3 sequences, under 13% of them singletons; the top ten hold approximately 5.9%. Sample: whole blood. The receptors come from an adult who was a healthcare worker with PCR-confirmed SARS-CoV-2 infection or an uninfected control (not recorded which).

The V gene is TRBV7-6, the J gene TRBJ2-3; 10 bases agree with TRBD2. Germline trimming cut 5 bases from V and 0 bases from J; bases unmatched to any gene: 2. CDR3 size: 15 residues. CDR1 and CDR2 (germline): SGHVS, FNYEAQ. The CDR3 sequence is CASSQREGSTDTQYF. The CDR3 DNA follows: TGTGCCAGCAGCCAGCGGGAGGGTAGCACAGATACGCAGTATTTT.

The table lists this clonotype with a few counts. CDR3 protein: CASSRLGAGGPAEQYF. CDR3 bases: TGTGCCAGCAGCCGCTTGGGGGCGGGAGGGCCCGCCGAGCAGTACTTC. This sequence joins TRBV14 and TRBJ2-7; 9 nucleotides align to TRBD2. This CDR3 has 16 residues. After removal of 4 bases from V and 6 bases from J, the junction contained 13 bases not matched to a gene. Germline assignment: CDR1 SGHDN and CDR2 FVKESK.

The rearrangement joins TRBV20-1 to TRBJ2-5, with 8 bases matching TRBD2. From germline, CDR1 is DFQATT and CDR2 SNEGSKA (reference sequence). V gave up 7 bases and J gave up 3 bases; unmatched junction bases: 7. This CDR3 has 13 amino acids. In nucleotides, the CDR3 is TGCAGTGAACGGGGGGGCAGGGAAGAGACCCAGTACTTC. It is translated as CSERGGREETQYF.

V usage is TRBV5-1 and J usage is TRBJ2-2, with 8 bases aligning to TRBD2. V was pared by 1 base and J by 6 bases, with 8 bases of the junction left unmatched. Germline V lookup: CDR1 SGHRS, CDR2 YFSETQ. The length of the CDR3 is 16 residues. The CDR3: CASSLSDGRAAGELFF. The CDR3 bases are TGCGCCAGCAGCTTGTCTGACGGGAGGGCCGCCGGGGAGCTGTTTTTT.

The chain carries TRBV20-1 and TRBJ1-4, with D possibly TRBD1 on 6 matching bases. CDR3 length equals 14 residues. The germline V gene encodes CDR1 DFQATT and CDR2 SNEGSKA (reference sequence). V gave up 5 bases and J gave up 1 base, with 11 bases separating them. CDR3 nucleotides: TGCAGTGCTGACCCCAGGGGAACTAATGAAAAACTGTTTTTT. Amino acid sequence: CSADPRGTNEKLFF.

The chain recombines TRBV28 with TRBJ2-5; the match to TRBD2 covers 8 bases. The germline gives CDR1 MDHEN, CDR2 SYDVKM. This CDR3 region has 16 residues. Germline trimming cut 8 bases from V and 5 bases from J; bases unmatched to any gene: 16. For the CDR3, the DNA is TGTGCCAGCGACGGGCGGACTAGCTTGCATCGGGAGACCCAGTACTTC. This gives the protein CASDGRTSLHRETQYF.

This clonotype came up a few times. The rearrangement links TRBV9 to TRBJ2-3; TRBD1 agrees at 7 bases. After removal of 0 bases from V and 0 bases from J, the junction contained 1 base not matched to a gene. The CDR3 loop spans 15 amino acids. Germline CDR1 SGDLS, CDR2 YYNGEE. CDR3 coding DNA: TGTGCCAGCAGCGTAGAACAGGGGAGCACAGATACGCAGTATTTT. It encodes CASSVEQGSTDTQYF.

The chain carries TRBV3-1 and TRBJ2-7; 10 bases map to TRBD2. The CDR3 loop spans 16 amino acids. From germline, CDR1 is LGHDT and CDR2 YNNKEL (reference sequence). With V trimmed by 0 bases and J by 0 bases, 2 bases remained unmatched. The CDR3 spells CASSQDASGSSYEQYF. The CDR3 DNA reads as TGTGCCAGCAGCCAAGATGCTAGCGGGAGCTCCTACGAGCAGTACTTC.

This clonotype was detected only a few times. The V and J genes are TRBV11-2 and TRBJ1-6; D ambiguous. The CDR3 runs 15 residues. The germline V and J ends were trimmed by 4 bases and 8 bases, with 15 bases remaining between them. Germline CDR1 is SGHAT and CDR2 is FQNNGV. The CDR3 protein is CASSSPGSGDSPLHF. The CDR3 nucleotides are TGTGCCAGCAGCTCTCCGGGATCCGGGGATTCACCCCTCCACTTT.

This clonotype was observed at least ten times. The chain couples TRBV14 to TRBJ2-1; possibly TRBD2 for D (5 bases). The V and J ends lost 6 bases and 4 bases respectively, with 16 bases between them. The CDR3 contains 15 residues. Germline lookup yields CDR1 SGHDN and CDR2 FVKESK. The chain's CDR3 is CASSQDMSGYNEQFF. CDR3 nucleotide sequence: TGTGCCAGCAGTCAGGATATGTCGGGATACAATGAGCAGTTCTTC.

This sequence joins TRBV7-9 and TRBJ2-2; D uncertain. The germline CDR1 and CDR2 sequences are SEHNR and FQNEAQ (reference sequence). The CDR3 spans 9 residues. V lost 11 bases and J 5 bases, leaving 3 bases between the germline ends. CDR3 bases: TGTGCCGGGACCGGGGAGCTGTTTTTT. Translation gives CAGTGELFF.

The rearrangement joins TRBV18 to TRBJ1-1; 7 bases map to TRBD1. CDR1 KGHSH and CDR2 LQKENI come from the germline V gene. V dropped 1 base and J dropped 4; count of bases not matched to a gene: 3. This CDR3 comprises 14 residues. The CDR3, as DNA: TGTGCCAGCTCACCACAGGGGGCGCGCACTGAAGCTTTCTTT. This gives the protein CASSPQGARTEAFF.

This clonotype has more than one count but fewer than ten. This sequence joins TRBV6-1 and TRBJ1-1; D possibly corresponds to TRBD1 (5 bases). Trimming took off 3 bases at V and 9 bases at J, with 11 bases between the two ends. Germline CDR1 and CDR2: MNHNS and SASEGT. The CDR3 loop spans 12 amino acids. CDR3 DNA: TGTGCCAGCAGTGACTGGGGGGAGAAAGCTTTCTTT. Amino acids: CASSDWGEKAFF.

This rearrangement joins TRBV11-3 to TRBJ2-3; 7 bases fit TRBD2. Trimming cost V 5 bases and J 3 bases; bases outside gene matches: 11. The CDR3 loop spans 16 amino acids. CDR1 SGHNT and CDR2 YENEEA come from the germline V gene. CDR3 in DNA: TGTGCCAGCAGCAAGACGACGGGAGGCGGGACAGATACGCAGTATTTT. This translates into CASSKTTGGGTDTQYF.

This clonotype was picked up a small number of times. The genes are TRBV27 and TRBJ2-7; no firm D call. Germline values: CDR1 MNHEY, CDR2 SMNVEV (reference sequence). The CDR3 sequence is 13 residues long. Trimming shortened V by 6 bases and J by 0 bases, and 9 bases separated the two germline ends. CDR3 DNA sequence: TGTGCCAGCAGAGGGTTCAGCTCCTACGAGCAGTACTTC. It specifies CASRGFSSYEQYF.

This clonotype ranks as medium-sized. The DNA of the CDR3 is TGCAGCGTTGTCCCGGGGAGCGAGCAGTACTTC. Amino acids: CSVVPGSEQYF. V gene TRBV29-1 combines with J gene TRBJ2-7; D is perhaps TRBD2 (5 bases). Trimming took off 4 bases at V and 6 bases at J, with 10 bases between the two ends. Germline CDR1 SQVTM, CDR2 ANQGSEA. The CDR3 has 11 amino acids.

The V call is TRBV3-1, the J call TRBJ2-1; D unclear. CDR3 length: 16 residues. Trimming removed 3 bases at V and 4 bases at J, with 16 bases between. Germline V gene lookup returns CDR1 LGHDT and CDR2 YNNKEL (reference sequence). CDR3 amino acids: CASSHQTPPVYNEQFF. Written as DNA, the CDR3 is TGTGCCAGCAGCCATCAGACTCCCCCAGTATACAATGAGCAGTTCTTC.

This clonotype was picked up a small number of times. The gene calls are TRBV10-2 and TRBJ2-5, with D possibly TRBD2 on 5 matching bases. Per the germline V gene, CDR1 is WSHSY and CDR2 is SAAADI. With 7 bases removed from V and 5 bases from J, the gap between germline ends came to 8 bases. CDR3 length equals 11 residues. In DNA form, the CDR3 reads TGCGCCAGCACTCCGGGGGAGACCCAGTACTTC. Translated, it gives CASTPGETQYF.

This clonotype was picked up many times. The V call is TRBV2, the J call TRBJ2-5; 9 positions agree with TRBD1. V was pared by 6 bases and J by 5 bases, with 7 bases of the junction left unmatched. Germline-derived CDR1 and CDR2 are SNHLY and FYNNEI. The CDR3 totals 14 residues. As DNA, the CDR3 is TGTGCCAGCAGACACGGACAGGGGCAGGAGACCCAGTACTTC. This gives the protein CASRHGQGQETQYF.

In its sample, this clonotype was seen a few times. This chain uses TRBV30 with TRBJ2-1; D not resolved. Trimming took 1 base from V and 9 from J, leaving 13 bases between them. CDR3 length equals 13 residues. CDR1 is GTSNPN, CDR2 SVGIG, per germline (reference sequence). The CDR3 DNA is TGTGCCTGGAGTGAAAGCCTAGTTTTTGAGCAGTTCTTC. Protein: CAWSESLVFEQFF.

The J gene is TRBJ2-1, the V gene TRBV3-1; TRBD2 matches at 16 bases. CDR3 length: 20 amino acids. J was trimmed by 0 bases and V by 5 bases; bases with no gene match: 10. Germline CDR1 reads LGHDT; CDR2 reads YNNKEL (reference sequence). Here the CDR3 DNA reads TGTGCCAGCAGCGGGACTAGCGGGAGGGTCCCTAATCTCTCCTACAATGAGCAGTTCTTC. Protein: CASSGTSGRVPNLSYNEQFF.

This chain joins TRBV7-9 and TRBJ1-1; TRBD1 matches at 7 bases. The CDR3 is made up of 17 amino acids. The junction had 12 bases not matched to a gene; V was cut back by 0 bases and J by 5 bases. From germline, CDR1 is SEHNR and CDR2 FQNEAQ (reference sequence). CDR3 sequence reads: CASSLANPGTEDTEAFF. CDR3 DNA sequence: TGTGCCAGCAGCTTAGCAAACCCCGGGACAGAAGATACTGAAGCTTTCTTT. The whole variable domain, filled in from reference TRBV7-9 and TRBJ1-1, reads DTGVSQNPRHKITKRGQNVTFRCDPISEHNRLYWYRQTLGQGPEFLTYFQNEAQLEKSRLLSDRFSAERPKGSFSTLEIQRTEQGDSAMYLCASSLANPGTEDTEAFFGQGTRLTVV.

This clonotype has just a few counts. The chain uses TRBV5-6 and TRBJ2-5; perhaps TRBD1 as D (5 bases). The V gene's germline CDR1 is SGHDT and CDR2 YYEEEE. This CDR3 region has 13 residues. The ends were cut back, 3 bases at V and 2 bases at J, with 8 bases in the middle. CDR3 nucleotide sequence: TGTGCCAGCAGCTCGACAGTTCAAGAGACCCAGTACTTC. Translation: CASSSTVQETQYF.